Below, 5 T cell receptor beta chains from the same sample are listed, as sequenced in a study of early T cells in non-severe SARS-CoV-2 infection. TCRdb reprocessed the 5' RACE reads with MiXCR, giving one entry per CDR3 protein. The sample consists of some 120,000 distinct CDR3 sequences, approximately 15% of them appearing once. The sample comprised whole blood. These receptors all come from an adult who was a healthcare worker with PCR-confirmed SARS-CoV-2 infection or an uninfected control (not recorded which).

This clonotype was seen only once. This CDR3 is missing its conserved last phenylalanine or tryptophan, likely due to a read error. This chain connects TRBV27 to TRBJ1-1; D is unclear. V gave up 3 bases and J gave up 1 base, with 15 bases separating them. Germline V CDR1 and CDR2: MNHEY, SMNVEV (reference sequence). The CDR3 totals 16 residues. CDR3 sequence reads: CASSFRIGRANTEAFL. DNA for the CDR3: TGTGCCAGCAGTTTTCGAATTGGACGGGCGAACACTGAAGCTTTCCTT.

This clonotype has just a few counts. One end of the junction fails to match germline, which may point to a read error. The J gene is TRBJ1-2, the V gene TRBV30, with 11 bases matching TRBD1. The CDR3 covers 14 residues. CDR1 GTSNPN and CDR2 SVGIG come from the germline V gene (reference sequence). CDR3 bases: TGTGCCTGGAGTTCCGGGACAGGGGGTTATGGCCACACCTTC. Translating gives CAWSSGTGGYGHTF.

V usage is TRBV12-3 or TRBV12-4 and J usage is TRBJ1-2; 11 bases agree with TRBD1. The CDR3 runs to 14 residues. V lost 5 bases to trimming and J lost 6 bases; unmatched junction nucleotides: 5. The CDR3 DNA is TGTGCCAGCAGTCTTTGGACAGGGGGCAATGGCTACACCTTC. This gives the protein CASSLWTGGNGYTF.

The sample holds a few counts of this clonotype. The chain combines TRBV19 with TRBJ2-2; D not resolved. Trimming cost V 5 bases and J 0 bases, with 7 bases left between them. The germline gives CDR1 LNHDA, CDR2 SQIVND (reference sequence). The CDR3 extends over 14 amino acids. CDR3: CASSVGPNTGELFF. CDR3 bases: TGTGCCAGTAGTGTCGGCCCGAACACCGGGGAGCTGTTTTTT.

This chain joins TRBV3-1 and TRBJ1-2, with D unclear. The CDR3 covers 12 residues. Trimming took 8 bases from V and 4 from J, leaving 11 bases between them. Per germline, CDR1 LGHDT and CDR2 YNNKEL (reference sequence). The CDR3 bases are TGTGCCAGCTACGAAGGGATCTATGGCTACACCTTC. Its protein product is CASYEGIYGYTF.